This T cell receptor beta chain was captured by sequencing in a study of blood T cells in healthy people across ages. Findings and limits, study-wide: The unsorted PBMCs prevented any conclusive comparison of naive versus antigen-experienced cells.

With respect to this clonotype: The antigen is undetermined.

Peripheral blood was drawn, ten milliliters per donor. Isolation recovered at least 6 million PBMCs from every sample. Primed by a sample-barcoded 5' primer and a J-beta primer mix, a second PCR proceeded for roughly 6 to 12 cycles. TCRdb called the 5' RACE reads again in MiXCR, with one record for every CDR3 protein. The sample yields about 800,000 distinct CDR3 sequences, about three fifths seen once. The TCR comes from a man aged 30 to 45 in good health. Sample: blood.

CDR3 residues: CSASGGERIQETQYF. The CDR3 DNA is TGCAGTGCTAGCGGGGGCGAAAGGATCCAAGAGACCCAGTACTTC. The chain is built from TRBV20-1 and TRBJ2-5, with D possibly being TRBD1 or TRBD2 (6 bases each). The CDR3 is 15 residues long. Germline V gives CDR1 DFQATT, CDR2 SNEGSKA (reference sequence). V lost 3 bases, J lost 1 base, and 15 bases lay in between.